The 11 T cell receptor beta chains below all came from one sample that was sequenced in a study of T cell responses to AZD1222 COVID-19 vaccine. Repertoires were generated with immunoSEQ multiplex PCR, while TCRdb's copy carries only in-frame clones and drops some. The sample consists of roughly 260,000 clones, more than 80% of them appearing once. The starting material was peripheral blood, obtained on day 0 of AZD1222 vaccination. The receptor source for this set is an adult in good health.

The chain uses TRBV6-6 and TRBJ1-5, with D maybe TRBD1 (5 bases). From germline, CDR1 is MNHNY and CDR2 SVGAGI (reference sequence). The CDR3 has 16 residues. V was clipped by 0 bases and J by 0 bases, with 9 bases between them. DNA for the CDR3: TGTGCCAGCAGTTACTCGATAGGGACTAGCAATCAGCCCCAGCATTTT. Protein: CASSYSIGTSNQPQHF.

The CDR3, as DNA: TGTGCCAGTAGTATCTCCTCTGACTACGAGCAGTACTTC. This encodes CASSISSDYEQYF. This chain uses TRBV19 with TRBJ2-7, with no clear D. Germline-derived CDR1 and CDR2 are LNHDA and SQIVND (reference sequence). Between the trimmed V and J ends, which lost 3 bases and 3 bases, there was a span of 9 bases. The CDR3 is 13 residues long.

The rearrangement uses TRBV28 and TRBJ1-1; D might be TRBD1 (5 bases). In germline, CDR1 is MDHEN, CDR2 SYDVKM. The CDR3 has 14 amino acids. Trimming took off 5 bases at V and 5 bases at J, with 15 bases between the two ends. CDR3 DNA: TGTGCCAGCAGTCCACACGGACAAAGGACTGAAGCTTTCTTT. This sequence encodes CASSPHGQRTEAFF.

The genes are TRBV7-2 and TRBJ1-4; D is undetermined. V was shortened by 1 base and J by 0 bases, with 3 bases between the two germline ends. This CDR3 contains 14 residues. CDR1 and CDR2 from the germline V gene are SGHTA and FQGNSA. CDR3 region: CASSLGATNEKLFF. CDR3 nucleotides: TGTGCCAGCAGCTTAGGAGCAACTAATGAAAAACTGTTTTTT.

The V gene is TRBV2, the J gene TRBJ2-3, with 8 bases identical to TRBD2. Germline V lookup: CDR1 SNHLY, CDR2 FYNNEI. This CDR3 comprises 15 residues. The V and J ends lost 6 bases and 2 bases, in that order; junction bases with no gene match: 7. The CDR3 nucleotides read TGTGCCAGCAGGGCGGGGGGACTCATCACAGATACGCAGTATTTT. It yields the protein CASRAGGLITDTQYF.

This CDR3 reads CASTPGGPANTEAFF. In DNA, the CDR3 is TGTGCCAGTACCCCCGGCGGGCCGGCGAACACTGAAGCTTTCTTT. The chain combines TRBV19 with TRBJ1-1; D uncertain. The CDR3 spans 15 residues. The V gene's germline CDR1 is LNHDA and CDR2 SQIVND (reference sequence). Between the trimmed V and J ends, which lost 7 bases and 1 base, there was a span of 16 bases. Supplemented by reference TRBV19 and TRBJ1-1, the full variable domain reads DGGITQSPKYLFRKEGQNVTLSCEQNLNHDAMYWYRQDPGQGLRLIYYSQIVNDFQKGDIAEGYSVSREKKESFPLTVTSAQKNPTAFYLCASTPGGPANTEAFFGQGTRLTVV.

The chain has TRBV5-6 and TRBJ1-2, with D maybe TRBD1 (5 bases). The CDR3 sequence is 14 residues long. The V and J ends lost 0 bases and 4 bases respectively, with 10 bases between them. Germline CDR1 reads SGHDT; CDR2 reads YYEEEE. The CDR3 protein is CASSLGDASYGYTF. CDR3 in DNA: TGTGCCAGCAGCTTGGGGGACGCCAGCTATGGCTACACCTTC.

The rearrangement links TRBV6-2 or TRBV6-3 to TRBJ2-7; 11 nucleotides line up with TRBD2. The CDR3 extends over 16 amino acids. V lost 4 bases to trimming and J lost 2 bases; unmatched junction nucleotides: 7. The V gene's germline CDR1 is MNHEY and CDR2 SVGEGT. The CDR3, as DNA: TGTGCCAGCAGTTCTAGCGGGAGGTTGGGGACCTACGAGCAGTACTTC. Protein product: CASSSSGRLGTYEQYF.

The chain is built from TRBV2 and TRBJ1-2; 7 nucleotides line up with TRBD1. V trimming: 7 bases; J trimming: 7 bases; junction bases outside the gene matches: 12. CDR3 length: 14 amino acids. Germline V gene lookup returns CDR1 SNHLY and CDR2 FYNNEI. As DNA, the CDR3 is TGTGCCAGCATCCCGCTCGAGGGGGCTAGTGGCTACACCTTC. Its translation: CASIPLEGASGYTF.

CDR3 coding DNA: TGTGCCACCCTGGACAGGTCCTACGAGCAGTACTTC. Translated: CATLDRSYEQYF. V usage is TRBV25-1 and J usage is TRBJ2-7; TRBD1 aligns across 7 bases. V was pared by 10 bases and J by 1 base, with 4 bases of the junction left unmatched. Per the germline V gene, CDR1 is MGHDK and CDR2 is SYGVNS. The CDR3 covers 12 residues.

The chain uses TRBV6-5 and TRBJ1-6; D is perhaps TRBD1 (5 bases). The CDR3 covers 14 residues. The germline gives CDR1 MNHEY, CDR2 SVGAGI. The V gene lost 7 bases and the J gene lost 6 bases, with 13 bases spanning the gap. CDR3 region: CASTPMGGNSPLHF. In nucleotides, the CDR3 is TGTGCCAGCACTCCGATGGGGGGTAATTCACCCCTCCACTTT.